This T cell receptor (beta chain) came from a study of control samples from healthy donors and cancer patients. Only in-frame clones appear in the TCRdb table, and some are missing; sequencing was by immunoSEQ multiplex PCR. The table lists roughly 89,000 clones, 91% of them singletons. The CDR3 consists of 12 residues. CDR1 and CDR2 from the germline V gene are LNHNV and YYDKDF (reference sequence). V lost 11 bases and J 9 bases, leaving 20 bases between the germline ends. The V and J genes are TRBV15 and TRBJ2-7; D could derive from TRBD1 or TRBD2 (5 bases each). Material: blood. The receptor comes from a man aged 50 to 59 in good health. CDR3 region: CAAGSALGRQYF. Written as DNA, the CDR3 is TGTGCCGCTGGCTCCGCTCTGGGACGGCAGTACTTC. The entire variable domain, with the rest obtained from reference TRBV15 and TRBJ2-7, is as follows: DAMVIQNPRYQVTQFGKPVTLSCSQTLNHNVMYWYQQKSSQAPKLLFHYYDKDFNNEADTPDNFQSRRPNTSFCFLDIRSPGLGDTAMYLCAAGSALGRQYFGPGTRLTVT.